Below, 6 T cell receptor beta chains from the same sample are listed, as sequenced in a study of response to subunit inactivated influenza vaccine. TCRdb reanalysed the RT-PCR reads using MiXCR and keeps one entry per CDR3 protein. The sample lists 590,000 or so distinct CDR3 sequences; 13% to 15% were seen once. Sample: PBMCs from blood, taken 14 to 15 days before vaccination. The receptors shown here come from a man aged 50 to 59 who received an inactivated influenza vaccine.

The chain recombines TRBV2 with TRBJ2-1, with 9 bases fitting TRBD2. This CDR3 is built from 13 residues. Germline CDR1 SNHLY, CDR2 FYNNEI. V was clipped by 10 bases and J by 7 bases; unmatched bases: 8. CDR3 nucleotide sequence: TGTGCCACCAAAGCGGGGGGTGGGAATGAGCAGTTCTTC. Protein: CATKAGGGNEQFF. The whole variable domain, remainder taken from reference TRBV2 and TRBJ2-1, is EPEVTQTPSHQVTQMGQEVILRCVPISNHLYFYWYRQILGQKVEFLVSFYNNEISEKSEIFDDQFSVERPDGSNFTLKIRSTKLEDSAMYFCATKAGGGNEQFFGPGTRLTVL.

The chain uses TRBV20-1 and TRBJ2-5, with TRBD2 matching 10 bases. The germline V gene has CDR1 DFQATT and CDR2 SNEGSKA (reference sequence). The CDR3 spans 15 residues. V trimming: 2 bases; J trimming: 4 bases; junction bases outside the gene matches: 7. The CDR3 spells CSARNSGRTGETQYF. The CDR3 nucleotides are TGCAGTGCTAGAAATAGCGGGAGGACCGGAGAGACCCAGTACTTC.

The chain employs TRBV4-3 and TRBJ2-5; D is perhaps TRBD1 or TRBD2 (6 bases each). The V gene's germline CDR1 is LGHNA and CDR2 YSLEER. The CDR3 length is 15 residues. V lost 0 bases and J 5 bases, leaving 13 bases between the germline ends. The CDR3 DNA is TGCGCCAGCAGCCAAGATAAGGGGGGCGGGGAGACCCAGTACTTC. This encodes CASSQDKGGGETQYF.

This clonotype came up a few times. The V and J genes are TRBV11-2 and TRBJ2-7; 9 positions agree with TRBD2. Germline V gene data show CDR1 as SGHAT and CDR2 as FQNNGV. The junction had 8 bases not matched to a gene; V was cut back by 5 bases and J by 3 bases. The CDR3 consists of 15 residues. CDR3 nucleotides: TGTGCCAGCAGCCCCTGGATAGCGGGGGTCTACGAGCAGTACTTC. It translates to CASSPWIAGVYEQYF.

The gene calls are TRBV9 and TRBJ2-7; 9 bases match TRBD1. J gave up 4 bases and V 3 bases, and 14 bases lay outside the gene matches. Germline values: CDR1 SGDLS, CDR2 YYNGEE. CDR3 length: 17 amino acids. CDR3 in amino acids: CASSERLPGQGLYEQYF. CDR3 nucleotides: TGTGCCAGCAGCGAACGATTACCGGGACAGGGCCTTTACGAGCAGTACTTC. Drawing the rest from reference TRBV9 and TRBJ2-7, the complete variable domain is DSGVTQTPKHLITATGQRVTLRCSPRSGDLSVYWYQQSLDQGLQFLIQYYNGEERAKGNILERFSAQQFPDLHSELNLSSLELGDSALYFCASSERLPGQGLYEQYFGPGTRLTVT.

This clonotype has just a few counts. The CDR3 DNA reads TGTGCCAGCAGTTTCGGATTTCTGGACGCCCTCCACTTT. Protein sequence: CASSFGFLDALHF. The chain carries TRBV12-3 or TRBV12-4 and TRBJ1-6; D gene uncertain. The V end lost 3 bases, the J end lost 14 bases, and 14 bases lay between the germline ends. This CDR3 spans 13 amino acids.